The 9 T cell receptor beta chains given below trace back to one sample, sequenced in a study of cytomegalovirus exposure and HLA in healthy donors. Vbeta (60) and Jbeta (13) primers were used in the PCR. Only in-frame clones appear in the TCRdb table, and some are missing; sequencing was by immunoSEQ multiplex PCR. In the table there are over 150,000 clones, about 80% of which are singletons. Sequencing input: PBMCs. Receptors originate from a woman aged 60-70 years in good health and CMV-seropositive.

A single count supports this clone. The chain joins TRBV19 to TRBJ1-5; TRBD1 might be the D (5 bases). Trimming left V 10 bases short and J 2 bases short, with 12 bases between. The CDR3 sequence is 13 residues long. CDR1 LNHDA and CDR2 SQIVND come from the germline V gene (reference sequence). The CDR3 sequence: CATLAGGNQPQHF. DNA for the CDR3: TGTGCCACTCTGGCGGGGGGCAATCAGCCCCAGCATTTT.

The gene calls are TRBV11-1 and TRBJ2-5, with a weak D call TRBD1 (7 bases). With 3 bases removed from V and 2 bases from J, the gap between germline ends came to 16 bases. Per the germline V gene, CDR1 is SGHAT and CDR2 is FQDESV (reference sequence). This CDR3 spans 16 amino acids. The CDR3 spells CASSFQQGTPQETQYF. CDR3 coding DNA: TGTGCCAGCAGCTTCCAACAGGGGACTCCACAAGAGACCCAGTACTTC.

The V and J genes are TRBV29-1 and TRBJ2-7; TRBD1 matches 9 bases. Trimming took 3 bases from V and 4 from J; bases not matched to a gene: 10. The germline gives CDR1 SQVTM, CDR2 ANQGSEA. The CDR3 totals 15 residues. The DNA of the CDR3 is TGCAGCGTTGAGTCGGTGGGACAGGGAATGTACGAGCAGTACTTC. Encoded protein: CSVESVGQGMYEQYF.

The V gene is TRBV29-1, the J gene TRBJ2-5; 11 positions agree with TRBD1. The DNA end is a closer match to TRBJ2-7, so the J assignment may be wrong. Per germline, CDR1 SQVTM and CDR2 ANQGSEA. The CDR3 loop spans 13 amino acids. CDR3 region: CSAGTGGSYEQYF. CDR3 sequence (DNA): TGCAGCGCTGGGACAGGGGGGTCCTACGAGCAGTACTTC.

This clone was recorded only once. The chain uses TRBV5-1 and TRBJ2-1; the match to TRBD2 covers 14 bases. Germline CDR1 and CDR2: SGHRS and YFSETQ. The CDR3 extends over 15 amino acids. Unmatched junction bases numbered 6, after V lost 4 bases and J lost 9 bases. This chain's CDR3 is CASSPTTSGGVEQFF. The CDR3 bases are TGCGCCAGCAGCCCTACGACTAGCGGGGGGGTTGAGCAGTTCTTC.

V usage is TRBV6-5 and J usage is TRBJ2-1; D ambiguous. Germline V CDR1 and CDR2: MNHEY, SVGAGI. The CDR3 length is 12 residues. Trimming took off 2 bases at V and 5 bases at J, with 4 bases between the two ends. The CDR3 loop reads CASSYPNNEQFF. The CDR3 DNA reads TGTGCCAGCAGTTACCCAAACAATGAGCAGTTCTTC.

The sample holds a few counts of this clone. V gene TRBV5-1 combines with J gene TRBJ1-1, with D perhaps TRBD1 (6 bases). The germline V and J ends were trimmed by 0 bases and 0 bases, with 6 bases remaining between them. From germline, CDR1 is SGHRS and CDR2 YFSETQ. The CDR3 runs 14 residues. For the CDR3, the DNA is TGCGCCAGCAGCTTGGGACAGGTGAACACTGAAGCTTTCTTT. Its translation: CASSLGQVNTEAFF.

CDR3 loop: CASSQEDRAFYEQYF. The CDR3 DNA sequence: TGCGCCAGCAGCCAGGAAGACAGGGCTTTCTACGAGCAGTACTTC. The genes are TRBV4-1 and TRBJ2-7; TRBD1 matches at 7 bases. This CDR3 comprises 15 residues. With 3 bases clipped from V and 3 bases from J, the junction kept 8 bases outside the gene matches. Germline assignment: CDR1 MGHRA and CDR2 YSYEKL.

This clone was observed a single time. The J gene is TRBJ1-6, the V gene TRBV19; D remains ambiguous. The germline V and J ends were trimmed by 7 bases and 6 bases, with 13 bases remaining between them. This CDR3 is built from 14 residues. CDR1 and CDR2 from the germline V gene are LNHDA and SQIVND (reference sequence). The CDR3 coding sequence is TGTGCCAGTAAAGGCGGCGATTTTAATTCACCCCTCCACTTT. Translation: CASKGGDFNSPLHF.